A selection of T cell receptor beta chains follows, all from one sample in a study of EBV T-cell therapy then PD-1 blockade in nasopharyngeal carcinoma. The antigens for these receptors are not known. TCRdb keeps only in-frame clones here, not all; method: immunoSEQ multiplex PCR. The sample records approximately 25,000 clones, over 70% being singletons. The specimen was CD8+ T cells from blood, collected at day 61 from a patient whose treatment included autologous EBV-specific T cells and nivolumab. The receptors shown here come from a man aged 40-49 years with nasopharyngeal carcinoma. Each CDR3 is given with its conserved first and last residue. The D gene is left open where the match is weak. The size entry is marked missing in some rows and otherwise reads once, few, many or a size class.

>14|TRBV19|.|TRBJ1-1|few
TGTGCCAGTAGTATTTCCAGGGTGAACACTGAAGCTTTCTTT
CASSISRVNTEAFF
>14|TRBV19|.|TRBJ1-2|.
TGTGCCACGCAATCTACGGGATTGGACTATGGCTACACCTTC
CATQSTGLDYGYTF
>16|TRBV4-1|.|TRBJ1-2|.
TGCGCCAGCAGCCAAGGGCCGGGGTGGAGTAAAGGGGGCTACACCTTC
CASSQGPGWSKGGYTF
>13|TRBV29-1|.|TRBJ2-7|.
TGCAGCGTCACCGACCCACATGGGCACGAGCAGTACTTC
CSVTDPHGHEQYF
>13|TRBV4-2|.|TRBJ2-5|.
TGTGCCAGCAGTCCGGACAACCAAGAGACCCAGTACTTC
CASSPDNQETQYF
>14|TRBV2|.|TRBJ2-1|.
TGTGCCAGCAGTGAAGCGGGCGGAGGAAGTGAGCAGTTCTTC
CASSEAGGGSEQFF
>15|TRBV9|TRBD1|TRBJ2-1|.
TGTGCCAGCAGCGTATACGGGACAGGGTTGAATGAGCAGTTCTTC
CASSVYGTGLNEQFF
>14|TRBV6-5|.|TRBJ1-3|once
TGTGCCAGCAGTTACGGCGGCTCTGGAAACACCATATATTTT
CASSYGGSGNTIYF
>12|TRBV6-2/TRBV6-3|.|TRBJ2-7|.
TGTGCCAGCAGTTACTATGGGGGCGAGCAGTACTTC
CASSYYGGEQYF
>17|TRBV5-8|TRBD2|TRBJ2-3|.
TGTGCCAGCAGCAGCGGGGAGGCCAGGATGGACACAGATACGCAGTATTTT
CASSSGEARMDTDTQYF
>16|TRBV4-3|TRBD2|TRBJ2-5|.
TGCGCCAGCAGCCAAAAGACCGGGACTAGCGGGGAGACCCAGTACTTC
CASSQKTGTSGETQYF
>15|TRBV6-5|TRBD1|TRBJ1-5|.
TGTGCCGCCCGACAGGGGACGGGGGAGAGTCAGCCCCAGCATTTT
CAARQGTGESQPQHF
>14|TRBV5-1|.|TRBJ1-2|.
TGCGCCAGCAGCTTGGCAGGGGATTACTATGGCTACACCTTC
CASSLAGDYYGYTF
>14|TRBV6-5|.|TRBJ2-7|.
TGTGCCAGCAGTTACTTCGGATTAGGGAACGAGCAGTACTTC
CASSYFGLGNEQYF
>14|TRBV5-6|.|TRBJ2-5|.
TGTGCCAGCAGCTTGGGACTCGGGCGGGAGACCCAGTACTTC
CASSLGLGRETQYF
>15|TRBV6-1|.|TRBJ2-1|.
TGTGCCAGCAGTGAAACCTCTGGTGGCTCCAATGAGCAGTTCTTC
CASSETSGGSNEQFF
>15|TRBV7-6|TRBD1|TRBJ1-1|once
TGTGCCAGCAGCTACCAAACAGGGGAAGTCACTGAAGCTTTCTTT
CASSYQTGEVTEAFF
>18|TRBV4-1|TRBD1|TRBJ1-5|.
TGCGCCAGCAGCCAATTTCGCCCGGGACAGGATTCTGGTCAGCCCCAGCATTTT
CASSQFRPGQDSGQPQHF
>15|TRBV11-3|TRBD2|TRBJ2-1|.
TGTGCCAGCAGCTTTGGGCTAGCGGCATACAATGAGCAGTTCTTC
CASSFGLAAYNEQFF
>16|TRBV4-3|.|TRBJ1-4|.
TGCGCCAGCAGCCAAGATCCGGCAGGGAGTAGTGAAAAACTGTTTTTT
CASSQDPAGSSEKLFF
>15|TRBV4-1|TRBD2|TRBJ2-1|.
TGCGCCAGCAGCCTAAGGACTAGGGGCTTGGATGAGCAGTTCTTC
CASSLRTRGLDEQFF
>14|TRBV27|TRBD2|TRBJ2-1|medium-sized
TGTGCCAGCAGTGCTAGCGGGGACTACAATGAGCAGTTCTTC
CASSASGDYNEQFF
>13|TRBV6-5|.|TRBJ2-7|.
TGTGCCAGCAGGCCCCCGGCGCTCTACGAGCAGTACTTC
CASRPPALYEQYF
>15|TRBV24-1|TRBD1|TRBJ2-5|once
TGTGCCACCAGTGAAGGGACAGGGGGCGCGGAGACCCAGTACTTC
CATSEGTGGAETQYF
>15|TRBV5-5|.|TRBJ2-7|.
TGTGCCAGCAGCCGAAATATACTGACAGTCTACGAGCAGTACTTC
CASSRNILTVYEQYF
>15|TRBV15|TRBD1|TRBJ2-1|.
TGTGCCACCAGCACGCGGACAGGGTCCTACAATGAGCAGTTCTTC
CATSTRTGSYNEQFF
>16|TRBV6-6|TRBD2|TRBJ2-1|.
TGTGCCAGCAGTGCCAGACTAGCGGGGGGATACAATGAGCAGTTCTTC
CASSARLAGGYNEQFF
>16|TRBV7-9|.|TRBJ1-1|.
TGTGCCAGCAGCTCGCCTAGAGGGGGGGGCGAGGAAAAAGCTTTCTTT
CASSSPRGGGEEKAFF
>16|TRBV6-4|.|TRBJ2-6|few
TGTGCCAGCAGCCCCAGGGGGGGCGCTGGGGCCAACGTCCTGACTTTC
CASSPRGGAGANVLTF
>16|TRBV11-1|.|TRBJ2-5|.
TGTGCCAGCAGGCCTACCCCGGGACACTCCCAAGAGACCCAGTACTTC
CASRPTPGHSQETQYF
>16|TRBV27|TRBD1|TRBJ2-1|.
TGTGCCAGCAGGCCGAGCGGGACAGGGAAGGGCAATGAGCAGTTCTTC
CASRPSGTGKGNEQFF